The following is a T cell receptor (beta chain) sequence with its context. This sample is part of a study of blood T cell repertoires in COVID-19. Study context: T cells, B-cell-depleted T cells, or PBMCs supplied cDNA or gDNA.

The CDR3 consists of 13 residues. Germline trimming cut 5 bases from V and 4 bases from J; bases unmatched to any gene: 4. CDR1 is SGHTA and CDR2 is FQGNSA in the germline V gene. Per the original data handling: Reference gene primers were amplified, and this amplification served to estimate nucleated cell counts. Assay used: immunoSEQ multiplex PCR; TCRdb lists only in-frame clones, some missing. That table furnishes V, J and clone size, whereas the DNA furnished D and trimming. This sample has 450,000 or so clones; approximately 91% occur once, and the top ten carry 1.5% to 1.9%. V and J are TRBV7-2 and TRBJ1-2; the match to TRBD1 covers 7 bases. Sequencing was carried out using peripheral blood. The sequence came from a woman aged 40 to 49 with COVID-19, enrolled during active disease. The CDR3: CASSGGQFYGYTF. The CDR3 DNA reads TGTGCCAGCAGCGGGGGACAGTTCTATGGCTACACCTTC.